This TCR beta chain was obtained from a study of T cells after yellow fever vaccination. General study findings and limits: Although the secondary response was weaker, it peaked faster, at day 5 versus 15. Clones from primary vaccination mostly reappeared after the booster (about 97% CD4, approximately 88% CD8).

Concerning this clonotype itself: Its specificity is unknown.

Germline V gene sequence: CDR1 SGHTA, CDR2 FQGNSA. The CDR3 covers 17 residues. V was trimmed by 1 base and J by 1 base, leaving 13 bases between them. As TCR cDNA was made by 5'RACE template switching, a universal primer site and UMIs were added. TCRdb re-analysed the 5' RACE reads in MiXCR, keeping a single row per CDR3 protein. This table has 400,000 to 650,000 distinct CDR3 sequences, 20% to 25% appearing once. The chain carries TRBV7-2 and TRBJ2-2; D unresolved. This material consisted of PBMCs, taken 21 days after the first yellow fever vaccination. This receptor was taken from a man aged 18 to 30 who received the YFV17D yellow fever vaccine. CDR3 in DNA: TGTGCCAGCAGCTTAGGGGCAGGACCTATGAACACCGGGGAGCTGTTTTTT. It encodes CASSLGAGPMNTGELFF.